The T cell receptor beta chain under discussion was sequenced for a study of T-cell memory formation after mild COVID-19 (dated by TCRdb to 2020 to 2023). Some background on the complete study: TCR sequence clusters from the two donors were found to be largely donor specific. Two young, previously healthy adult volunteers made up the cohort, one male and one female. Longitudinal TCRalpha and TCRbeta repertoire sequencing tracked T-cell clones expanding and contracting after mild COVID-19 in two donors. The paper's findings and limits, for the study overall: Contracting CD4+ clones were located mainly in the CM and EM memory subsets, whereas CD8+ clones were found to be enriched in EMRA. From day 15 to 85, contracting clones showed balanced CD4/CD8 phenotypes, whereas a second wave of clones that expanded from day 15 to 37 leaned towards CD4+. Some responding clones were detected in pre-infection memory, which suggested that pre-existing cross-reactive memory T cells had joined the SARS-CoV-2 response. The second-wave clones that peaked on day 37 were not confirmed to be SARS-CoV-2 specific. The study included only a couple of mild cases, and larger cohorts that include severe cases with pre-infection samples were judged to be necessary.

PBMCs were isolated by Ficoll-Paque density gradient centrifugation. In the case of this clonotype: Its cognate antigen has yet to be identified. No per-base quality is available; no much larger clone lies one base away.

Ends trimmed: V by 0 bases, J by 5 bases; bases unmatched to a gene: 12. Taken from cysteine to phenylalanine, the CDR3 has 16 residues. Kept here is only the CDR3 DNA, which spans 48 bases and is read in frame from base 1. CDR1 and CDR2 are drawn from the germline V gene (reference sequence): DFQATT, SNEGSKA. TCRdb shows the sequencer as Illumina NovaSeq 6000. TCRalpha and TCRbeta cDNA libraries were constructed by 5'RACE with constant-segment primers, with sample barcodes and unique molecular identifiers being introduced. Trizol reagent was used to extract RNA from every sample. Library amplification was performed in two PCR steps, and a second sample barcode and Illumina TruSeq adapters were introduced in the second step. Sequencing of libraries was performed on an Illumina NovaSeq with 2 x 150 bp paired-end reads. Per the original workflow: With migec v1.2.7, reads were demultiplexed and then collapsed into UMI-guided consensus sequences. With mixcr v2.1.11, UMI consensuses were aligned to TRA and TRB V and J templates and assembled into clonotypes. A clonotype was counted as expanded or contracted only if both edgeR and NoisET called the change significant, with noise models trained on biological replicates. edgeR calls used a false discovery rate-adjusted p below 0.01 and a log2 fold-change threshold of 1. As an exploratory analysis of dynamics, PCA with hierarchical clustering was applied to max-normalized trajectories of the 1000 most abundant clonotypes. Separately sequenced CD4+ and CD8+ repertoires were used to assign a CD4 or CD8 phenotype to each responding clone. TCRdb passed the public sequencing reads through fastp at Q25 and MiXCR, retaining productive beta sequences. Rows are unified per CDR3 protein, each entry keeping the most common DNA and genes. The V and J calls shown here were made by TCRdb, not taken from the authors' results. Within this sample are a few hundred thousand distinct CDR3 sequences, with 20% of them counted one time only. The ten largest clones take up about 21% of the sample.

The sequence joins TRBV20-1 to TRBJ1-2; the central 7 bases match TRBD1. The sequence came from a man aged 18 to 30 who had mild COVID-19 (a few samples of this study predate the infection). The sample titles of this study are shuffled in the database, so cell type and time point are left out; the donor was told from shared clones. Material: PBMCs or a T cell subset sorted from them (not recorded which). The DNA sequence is TGCAGTGCTAGAGACCCGACGACAGGGTCAAGATATGGCTACACCTTC. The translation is CSARDPTTGSRYGYTF.